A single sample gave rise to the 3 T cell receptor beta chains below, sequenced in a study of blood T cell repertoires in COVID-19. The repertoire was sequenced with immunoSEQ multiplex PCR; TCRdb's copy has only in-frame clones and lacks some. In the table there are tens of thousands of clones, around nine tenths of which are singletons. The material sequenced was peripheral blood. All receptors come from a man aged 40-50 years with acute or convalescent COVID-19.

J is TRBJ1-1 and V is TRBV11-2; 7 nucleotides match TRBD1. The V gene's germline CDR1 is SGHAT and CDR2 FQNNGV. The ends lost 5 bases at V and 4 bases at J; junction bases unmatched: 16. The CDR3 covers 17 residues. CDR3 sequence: CASSPGYRGLMVTEAFF. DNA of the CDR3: TGTGCCAGCAGCCCAGGATACAGGGGTTTGATGGTCACTGAAGCTTTCTTT. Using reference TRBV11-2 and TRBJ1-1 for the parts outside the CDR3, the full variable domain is EAGVAQSPRYKIIEKRQSVAFWCNPISGHATLYWYQQILGQGPKLLIQFQNNGVVDDSQLPKDRFSAERLKGVDSTLKIQPAKLEDSAVYLCASSPGYRGLMVTEAFFGQGTRLTVV.

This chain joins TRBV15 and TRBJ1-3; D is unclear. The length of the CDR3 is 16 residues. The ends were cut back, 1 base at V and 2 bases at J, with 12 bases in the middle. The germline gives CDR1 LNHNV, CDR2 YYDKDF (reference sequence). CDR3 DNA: TGTGCCACCAGCAGAGCGGCGGGCTCTCCTGGAAACACCATATATTTT. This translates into CATSRAAGSPGNTIYF.

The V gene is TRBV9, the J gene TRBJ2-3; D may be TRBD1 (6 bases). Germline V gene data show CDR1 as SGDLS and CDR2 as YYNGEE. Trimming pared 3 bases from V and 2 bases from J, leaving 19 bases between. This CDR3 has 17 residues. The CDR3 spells CASSAGPGHLATDTQYF. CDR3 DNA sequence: TGTGCCAGCAGCGCAGGTCCGGGACACCTAGCCACAGATACGCAGTATTTT. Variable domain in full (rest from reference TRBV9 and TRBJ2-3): DSGVTQTPKHLITATGQRVTLRCSPRSGDLSVYWYQQSLDQGLQFLIQYYNGEERAKGNILERFSAQQFPDLHSELNLSSLELGDSALYFCASSAGPGHLATDTQYFGPGTRLTVL.